Below, 8 T cell receptor beta chains from the same sample are listed, as sequenced in a study of T-cell memory formation after mild COVID-19. Via MiXCR, TCRdb re-called the 5' RACE reads, giving one row per CDR3 protein. The table includes approximately 150,000 distinct CDR3 sequences, around 5.8% detected once. The material sequenced was PBMCs or a T cell subset sorted from them (not recorded which). The receptors come from an adult woman who had mild COVID-19 (a few samples of this study predate the infection). Cell type and time point are not known.

By frequency in the sample, this clonotype is medium-sized. The chain employs TRBV12-3 or TRBV12-4 and TRBJ2-7; 7 bases match TRBD2. The J segment lost 4 bases and the V segment lost 1 base, leaving 4 bases of the junction unmatched. The CDR3 length is 14 residues. The CDR3 region is CASSLGLAAYEQYF. The DNA for the CDR3 is TGTGCCAGCAGTTTAGGGCTAGCGGCTTACGAGCAGTACTTC.

For the CDR3, the DNA is TGTGCCAGCAGCTCGGGGGACGGGCAGGGTGATCAGCCCCAGCATTTT. Protein product: CASSSGDGQGDQPQHF. The chain employs TRBV12-3 or TRBV12-4 and TRBJ1-5, with a tentative D call TRBD1 (5 bases). V was clipped by 6 bases and J by 5 bases, with 20 bases between them. This CDR3 has 16 residues.

The table lists this clonotype with many counts. The chain employs TRBV5-6 and TRBJ2-1; 9 positions agree with TRBD2. Germline V gene data show CDR1 as SGHDT and CDR2 as YYEEEE. The ends lost 2 bases at V and 8 bases at J; junction bases unmatched: 8. This CDR3 region has 15 residues. Here the CDR3 DNA reads TGTGCCAGCAGCTTTAGGACTAGCGATGCGGATGAGCAGTTCTTC. It specifies CASSFRTSDADEQFF.

This clonotype was counted ten times or more. The chain recombines TRBV29-1 with TRBJ2-1; TRBD2 agrees at 13 bases. With V trimmed by 1 base and J by 7 bases, 16 bases remained unmatched. The germline V gene has CDR1 SQVTM and CDR2 ANQGSEA. The CDR3 has 19 amino acids. This chain's CDR3 is CSVEAYTRLLAGGPNEQFF. CDR3 coding DNA: TGCAGCGTTGAAGCATACACACGACTACTAGCGGGAGGGCCTAATGAGCAGTTCTTC.

The genes are TRBV30 and TRBJ1-2, with D perhaps matching TRBD1 (5 bases). Deletions cut 0 bases from V and 4 bases from J, with 6 bases between. There are 12 residues in the CDR3. Germline CDR1 and CDR2: GTSNPN and SVGIG (reference sequence). The CDR3 protein is CAWSVRGYGYTF. CDR3 nucleotides: TGTGCCTGGAGTGTGAGGGGCTATGGCTACACCTTC.

There are a few counts of this clonotype. The chain joins TRBV13 to TRBJ1-5; D is unclear. The V end lost 2 bases, the J end lost 4 bases, and 12 bases lay between the germline ends. Germline lookup yields CDR1 PRHDT and CDR2 FYEKMQ (reference sequence). The CDR3 loop spans 15 amino acids. CDR3 region: CASSLSGNGNQPQHF. As DNA, the CDR3 is TGTGCCAGCAGCTTAAGCGGGAATGGAAATCAGCCCCAGCATTTT.

J is TRBJ1-2 and V is TRBV29-1, with D maybe TRBD1 (5 bases). The V gene's germline CDR1 is SQVTM and CDR2 ANQGSEA. This CDR3 is 13 amino acids long. V was pared by 0 bases and J by 6 bases, with 11 bases between. CDR3 bases: TGCAGCGTTGAAGATGCCGGGGCGGATGGCTACACCTTC. Its translation is CSVEDAGADGYTF.

This clonotype was recorded many times. This chain uses TRBV25-1 with TRBJ2-1, with D perhaps TRBD2 (5 bases). CDR1 and CDR2 from the germline V gene are MGHDK and SYGVNS. The CDR3 consists of 15 residues. V shed 4 bases and J shed 5 bases, with 15 bases lying between them. Here the CDR3 reads CASSGLERRHNEQFF. The CDR3 nucleotides read TGTGCCAGCAGTGGCCTCGAGCGGCGGCACAATGAGCAGTTCTTC. Full variable domain (missing parts from reference TRBV25-1 and TRBJ2-1): EADIYQTPRYLVIGTGKKITLECSQTMGHDKMYWYQQDPGMELHLIHYSYGVNSTEKGDLSSESTVSRIRTEHFPLTLESARPSHTSQYLCASSGLERRHNEQFFGPGTRLTVL.